Listed below are T cell receptor beta chains from one sample, sequenced in a study of prognosis after radiotherapy for stage I lung cancer. TCRdb re-derived calls from the multiplex PCR reads in MiXCR, one entry per CDR3 protein. The sample lists around 31,000 distinct CDR3 sequences, around 48% seen once, with 16% in the top ten. This specimen was PBMCs, taken before or after stereotactic body radiation therapy (not recorded which). The source is a donor at least 50 years old with non-small cell lung cancer. Both conserved end residues are part of each CDR3.

V gene	CDR3 protein
TRBV7-2	CASSPRQVLKDTQYF
TRBV6-1	CASSPGTSGKGSSYEHYF
TRBV7-3	CASSLTSSGTDTQYF
TRBV4-2	CASSQETESPLHF
TRBV4-2	CASSQATGRSLDSPLHF
TRBV7-8	CASRLELGPGNTEAFF
TRBV12-3/TRBV12-4	CASSSGTGRETQYF
TRBV5-6	CASSFRGHSPLHF
TRBV7-9	CASSSTTPPGLGETQYF
TRBV28	CASSFSPGQNSPLHF
TRBV20-1	CSARGRGGPNEQFF
TRBV29-1	CSVTIEIAKNIQYF
TRBV18	CASSPGTGNPYGYTF
TRBV20-1	CSARRTGGGTDTQYF
TRBV19	CAREYRWQGHSTDTQYF
TRBV2	CASRQNMNTEAFF
TRBV12-5	CSSGLVEVTGELFF
TRBV20-1	CSARDFVGKNEQFF
TRBV3-1	CASSQGGEKLFF
TRBV30	CAWSVGDPNEQFF
TRBV7-9	CASSPRWASGPDTQYF
TRBV7-3	CASSFRLAGGYEQYF
TRBV28	CASSRSSGQYF
TRBV7-2	CASRGVRGLNEQFF
TRBV19	CASSIRSGQGDTWELFF
TRBV7-9	CASSLLDQPQHF
TRBV4-2	CASSQDLTGSETQYF
TRBV15	CATSREGLDGARQAFF
TRBV6-1	CASTPDRGEDTQYF
TRBV15	CATSRDGAGCNYGYTF
TRBV5-1	CASNPGGGDYNEQSF
TRBV2	CASRGQGPGTQRPQYF
TRBV5-1	CASSPTPTITDTQYF
TRBV7-2	CASRGQQNTEAFF
TRBV11-2	CASSLDVFDSYEQYF
TRBV5-6	CASSLGAGGSYEQYF
TRBV24-1	CATSETTGANTGELFF
TRBV4-2	CASSQQTGGSMNTEAFF
TRBV27	CASSLMILSGELFF
TRBV7-2	CASTKRQGAVGKNIQYF
TRBV20-1	CSARDKPGQGSSYEQYF
TRBV18	CASSQNQGSNYGYTF
TRBV7-2	CASSPGLAGEEQFF
TRBV5-1	CASRIQGISYNEQFF
TRBV27	CASREESSNTGELFF
TRBV30	CAWSVREERSGYTF
TRBV5-4	CASSPWGGTCNSPLHF
TRBV6-1	CASRSPPGPPSGANVLTF
TRBV6-1	CASRTGRPTLGDTQYF
TRBV5-1	CASSSGSLNEQFF
TRBV3-1	CASSTAASGSYEQYF
TRBV5-1	CASSSGRGANTEAFF
TRBV9	CASIGGPLWAYGYTF
TRBV5-8	CASSLEGGQFF
TRBV7-9	CASGSPYYGYTF
TRBV7-2	CASSRTWTSQGHRFSYNEQFF
TRBV24-1	CATRNQGVTEAFF
TRBV7-2	CASSPGRGGDSSYEQYF
TRBV7-2	CASSPAKTGYEQFF